This TCR beta chain was captured by sequencing in a study of beta chain features in type 1 diabetes. Study results and caveats: More deletions and fewer insertions at VDJ junctions were seen in type 1 diabetes patients. Shorter TCRB CDR3s, moderately but significantly so, marked every one of the four CD4+ subsets in Type 1 diabetes patients.

CDR1 MDHEN and CDR2 SYDVKM come from the germline V gene. Losses at the gene ends were 5 bases for V and 9 bases for J; bases not matched to a gene: 17. The CDR3 extends over 16 amino acids. This clone appeared a few times. Its antigen remains unidentified. The investigators reverse transcribed all of the isolated RNA, so they sequenced expressed TCRB transcripts. Approximately 3.9 million reads per sample were averaged for naive, central memory and regulatory samples. Profiled with immunoSEQ multiplex PCR; TCRdb holds only in-frame clones, not every one. The sample yields approximately 170,000 clones, less than 10% seen once.

The specimen was central memory CD4+ T cells from blood. V is TRBV28 and J is TRBJ2-5; 8 nucleotides align to TRBD1. This sequence originates from a man younger than 35 with type 1 diabetes. The CDR3 nucleotides are TGTGCCAGCAGTGCCCTAGGACAGGGCGGCCAGGGAGCCCAGTACTTC. Amino acid sequence: CASSALGQGGQGAQYF.